Below, 29 T cell receptor beta chains from the same sample are listed, as sequenced in a study of monozygotic twins with inflammatory bowel disease (dated by TCRdb to between 2018 and 2020). Libraries were built with 5' RACE. This sample was sequenced with an Illumina HiSeq 2500. Each entry corresponds to one CDR3 protein sequence from reads that TCRdb reprocessed, and DNA is not given. The sample table on file contains 150,000 to 200,000 distinct CDR3 sequences. The biggest ten clones account for roughly 7.4% of the sample. Sequenced sample: blood. These receptors were taken from a human donor with ulcerative colitis or Crohn's disease, or a healthy co-twin of an affected twin (not recorded which).

The rearrangement joins TRBV27 to TRBJ1-1; TCRdb indicates TRBD1, and absent DNA this call remains unverified. CDR1 is MNHEY and CDR2 is SMNVEV in the germline V gene (reference sequence). The CDR3 totals 14 residues. The CDR3 loop reads CASSLIGANTEAFF.

The CDR3: CASRGAGTIAEQYF. This chain links TRBV5-1 with TRBJ2-7; the TCRdb call, TRBD2, lacks DNA for checking. The germline CDR1 and CDR2 sequences are SGHRS and YFSETQ. The CDR3 is 14 amino acids.

The chain employs TRBV20-1 and TRBJ2-1; TCRdb gives TRBD1 as the D gene, but with no DNA this cannot be confirmed. This CDR3 spans 17 amino acids. From germline, CDR1 is DFQATT and CDR2 SNEGSKA (reference sequence). CDR3 loop: CSARLWDRAGPYNEQFF.

The chain employs TRBV7-9 and TRBJ1-1. Germline loops: CDR1 SEHNR, CDR2 FQNEAQ (reference sequence). The CDR3 spans 15 residues. CDR3 in amino acids: CASREQGRGNTEAFF.

This chain links TRBV7-6 with TRBJ2-3; absent DNA, TCRdb's TRBD2 call cannot be checked. This CDR3 has 15 residues. The germline V gene encodes CDR1 SGHVS and CDR2 FNYEAQ. CDR3 residues: CASSLLAGDSDTQYF.

The V gene is TRBV29-1, the J gene TRBJ2-3; TCRdb selects TRBD1, and the lack of DNA leaves this call unchecked. Germline values: CDR1 SQVTM, CDR2 ANQGSEA. The CDR3 length is 16 residues. The CDR3 sequence: CSVEDRRDRGPDTQYF.

The chain has TRBV28 and TRBJ1-2. This CDR3 contains 13 residues. Germline loops: CDR1 MDHEN, CDR2 SYDVKM. CDR3: CASSLRRSHGYTF.

V and J are TRBV5-5 and TRBJ1-5. CDR1 and CDR2 from the germline V gene are SGHKS and YYEKEE (reference sequence). The CDR3 runs to 14 residues. The CDR3 reads CASSFGNSNQPQHF.

CDR3 loop: CASSPYNLRVTDTQYF. V is TRBV28 and J is TRBJ2-3; absent DNA, TCRdb's TRBD2 call cannot be checked. The germline V gene has CDR1 MDHEN and CDR2 SYDVKM. The CDR3 is 16 residues long.

This rearrangement joins TRBV29-1 to TRBJ1-2. The CDR3 is 11 amino acids. Germline V gene sequence: CDR1 SQVTM, CDR2 ANQGSEA. The CDR3: CSVEDQGGYTF.

The chain has TRBV6-5 and TRBJ2-6; TCRdb's D gene call, TRBD2, goes unchecked for lack of DNA. Germline CDR1 reads MNHEY; CDR2 reads SVGAGI. The CDR3 spans 18 residues. Here the CDR3 reads CASSYGSVLYSGANVLTF.

The chain recombines TRBV10-3 with TRBJ2-7; as DNA is missing, the TRBD2 call by TCRdb cannot be tested. Germline values: CDR1 ENHRY, CDR2 SYGVKD. CDR3 length equals 17 residues. The CDR3 sequence is CAISEGLAGGPSYEQYF.

The V and J genes are TRBV7-9 and TRBJ2-7; the D call of TRBD2 rests on TCRdb alone, since no DNA is present to check it. The CDR3 totals 12 residues. CDR1 SEHNR and CDR2 FQNEAQ come from the germline V gene (reference sequence). CDR3 amino acids: CASSQGRAEQYF.

The chain recombines TRBV29-1 with TRBJ1-2; TCRdb's D gene call, TRBD1, goes unchecked for lack of DNA. There are 13 residues in the CDR3. Germline CDR1 is SQVTM and CDR2 is ANQGSEA. The CDR3 protein is CSAGRDRTSGYTF.

This chain connects TRBV20-1 to TRBJ2-1; absent DNA, TCRdb's TRBD2 call cannot be checked. Germline-derived CDR1 and CDR2 are DFQATT and SNEGSKA (reference sequence). The CDR3 runs 15 residues. CDR3 region: CSASPLAGAYNEQFF.

J is TRBJ1-1 and V is TRBV5-5. Germline-derived CDR1 and CDR2 are SGHKS and YYEKEE (reference sequence). The CDR3 has 14 amino acids. CDR3 amino acids: CASSLVLGNTEAFF.

The J gene is TRBJ2-7, the V gene TRBV11-2. The CDR3 contains 13 residues. Per the germline V gene, CDR1 is SGHAT and CDR2 is FQNNGV. The CDR3 is CASSLRYTYEQYF.

The CDR3 reads CATINRGTSGSYEQYF. The chain uses TRBV10-3 and TRBJ2-7; lacking DNA, the TRBD2 call made by TCRdb goes unchecked. Germline assignment: CDR1 ENHRY and CDR2 SYGVKD. This CDR3 comprises 16 residues.

This chain uses TRBV7-2 with TRBJ2-1; TCRdb outputs TRBD2, but without DNA this stays unchecked. The germline CDR1 and CDR2 sequences are SGHTA and FQGNSA. There are 15 residues in the CDR3. The CDR3 protein is CASSLTPPSGGEQFF.

V gene TRBV7-2 combines with J gene TRBJ1-3. The CDR3 totals 11 residues. Germline CDR1 is SGHTA and CDR2 is FQGNSA. CDR3 in amino acids: CATFSGNTIYF. Full variable domain (outside the CDR3, taken from reference TRBV7-2 and TRBJ1-3): GAGVSQSPSNKVTEKGKDVELRCDPISGHTALYWYRQSLGQGLEFLIYFQGNSAPDKSGLPSDRFSAERTGGSVSTLTIQRTQQEDSAVYLCATFSGNTIYFGEGSWLTVV.

The chain uses TRBV6-1 and TRBJ2-5; absent DNA, TCRdb's TRBD1 call cannot be checked. The CDR3 spans 15 residues. Per the germline V gene, CDR1 is MNHNS and CDR2 is SASEGT. The CDR3 spells CASSDYPETAGAQYF.

The chain links TRBV6-1 to TRBJ2-2. The V gene's germline CDR1 is MNHNS and CDR2 SASEGT. CDR3 length: 15 amino acids. CDR3: CASSLRRFVTGELFF.

This chain joins TRBV12-3 or TRBV12-4 and TRBJ1-5; TCRdb lists TRBD1, though no DNA is available to test this call. The CDR3 extends over 13 amino acids. The CDR3 is CASSLDGRQPQHF.

The rearrangement links TRBV7-9 to TRBJ1-6; the TRBD1 assignment by TCRdb is unverifiable without DNA. This CDR3 region has 12 residues. The germline V gene encodes CDR1 SEHNR and CDR2 FQNEAQ (reference sequence). CDR3 amino acids: CASDRGNSPLHF.

This chain uses TRBV5-1 with TRBJ2-1; TCRdb returns TRBD1, unconfirmable since there is no DNA. The germline gives CDR1 SGHRS, CDR2 YFSETQ. The CDR3 sequence is 12 residues long. The CDR3: CASSPGVNEQFF.

This sequence joins TRBV10-3 and TRBJ1-2. Per the germline V gene, CDR1 is ENHRY and CDR2 is SYGVKD. The CDR3 loop spans 13 amino acids. This chain's CDR3 is CAISELEGSGYTF.

The chain combines TRBV5-1 with TRBJ1-1. CDR3 length: 12 amino acids. CDR1 SGHRS and CDR2 YFSETQ come from the germline V gene. CDR3 loop: CASSPPSGEAFF.

The J gene is TRBJ1-2, the V gene TRBV10-3; TCRdb indicates TRBD1, and absent DNA this call remains unverified. The CDR3 sequence is 13 residues long. Germline CDR1 reads ENHRY; CDR2 reads SYGVKD. The CDR3 region is CAIQGTDIYGYTF.

This chain joins TRBV4-3 and TRBJ1-4. The CDR3 is 12 residues long. Germline V gene data show CDR1 as LGHNA and CDR2 as YSLEER. Here the CDR3 reads CASSQDYEKLFF.